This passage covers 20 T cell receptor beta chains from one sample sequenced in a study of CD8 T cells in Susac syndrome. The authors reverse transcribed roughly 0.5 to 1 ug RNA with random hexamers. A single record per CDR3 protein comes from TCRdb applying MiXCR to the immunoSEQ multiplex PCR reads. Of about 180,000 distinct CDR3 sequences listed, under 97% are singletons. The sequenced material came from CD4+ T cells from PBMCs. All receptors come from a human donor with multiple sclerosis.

The CDR3 protein is CSASEGADTEAFF. For the CDR3, the DNA is TGCAGTGCTAGTGAGGGGGCGGACACTGAAGCTTTCTTT. The chain recombines TRBV20-1 with TRBJ1-1; 7 bases map to TRBD1. This CDR3 is 13 amino acids long. CDR1 and CDR2 from the germline V gene are DFQATT and SNEGSKA (reference sequence). V shed 3 bases and J 3 bases; nucleotides not matched to a gene: 4.

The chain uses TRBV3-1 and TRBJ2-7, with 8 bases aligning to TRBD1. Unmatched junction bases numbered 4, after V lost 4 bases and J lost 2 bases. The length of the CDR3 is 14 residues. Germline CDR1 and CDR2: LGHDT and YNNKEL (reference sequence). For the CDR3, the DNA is TGTGCCAGCAGCCGGACAGGGATTCCCTACGAGCAGTACTTC. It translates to CASSRTGIPYEQYF.

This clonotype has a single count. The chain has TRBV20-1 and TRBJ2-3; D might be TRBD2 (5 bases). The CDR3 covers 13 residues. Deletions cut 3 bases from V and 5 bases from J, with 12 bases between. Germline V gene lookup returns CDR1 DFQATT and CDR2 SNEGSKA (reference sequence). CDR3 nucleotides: TGCAGTGCTAGTGGCGGGTGGGAAGATACGCAGTATTTT. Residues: CSASGGWEDTQYF.

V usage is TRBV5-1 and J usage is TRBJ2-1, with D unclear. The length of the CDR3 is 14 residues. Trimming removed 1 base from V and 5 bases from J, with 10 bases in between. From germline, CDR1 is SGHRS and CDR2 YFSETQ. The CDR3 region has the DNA TGCGCCAGCAGCTTGATTCCTGACGACAATGAGCAGTTCTTC. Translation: CASSLIPDDNEQFF.

CDR3 in DNA: TGTGCCAGCTCTTCGGACGGGGGCAGCTCCTACAATGAGCAGTTCTTC. This translates into CASSSDGGSSYNEQFF. The chain recombines TRBV18 with TRBJ2-1, with D perhaps TRBD1 or TRBD2 (6 bases each). The CDR3 length is 16 residues. V lost 6 bases, J lost 0 bases, and 15 bases lay in between. Germline V CDR1 and CDR2: KGHSH, LQKENI.

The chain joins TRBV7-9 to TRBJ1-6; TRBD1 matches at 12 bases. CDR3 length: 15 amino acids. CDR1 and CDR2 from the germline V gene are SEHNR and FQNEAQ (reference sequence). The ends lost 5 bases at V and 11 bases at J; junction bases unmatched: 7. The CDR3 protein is CASSHRDRGQAPLHF. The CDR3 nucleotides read TGTGCCAGCAGCCATCGGGACAGGGGGCAGGCACCCCTCCACTTT.

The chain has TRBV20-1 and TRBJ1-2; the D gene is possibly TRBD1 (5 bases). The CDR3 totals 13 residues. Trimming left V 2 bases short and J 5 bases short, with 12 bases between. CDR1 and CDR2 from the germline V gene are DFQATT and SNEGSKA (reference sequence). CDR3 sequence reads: CSARRQSLYGYTF. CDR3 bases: TGCAGTGCTAGAAGACAGTCCCTTTATGGCTACACCTTC.

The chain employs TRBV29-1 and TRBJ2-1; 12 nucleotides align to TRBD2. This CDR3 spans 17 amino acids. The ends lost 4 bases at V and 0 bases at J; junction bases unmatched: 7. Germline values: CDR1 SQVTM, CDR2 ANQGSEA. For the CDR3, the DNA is TGCAGCGTTGGAGCAACTAGCGGGGGGCCCTCCTACAATGAGCAGTTCTTC. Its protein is CSVGATSGGPSYNEQFF.

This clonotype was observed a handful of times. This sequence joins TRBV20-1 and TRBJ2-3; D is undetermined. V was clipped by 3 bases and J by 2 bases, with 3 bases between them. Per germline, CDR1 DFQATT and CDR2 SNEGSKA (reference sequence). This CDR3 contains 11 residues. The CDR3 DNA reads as TGCAGTGCTAGGGTCACAGATACGCAGTATTTT. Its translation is CSARVTDTQYF.

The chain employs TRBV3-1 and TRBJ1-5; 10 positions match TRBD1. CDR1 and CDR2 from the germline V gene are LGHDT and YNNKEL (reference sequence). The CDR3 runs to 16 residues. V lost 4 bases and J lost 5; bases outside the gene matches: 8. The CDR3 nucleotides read TGTGCCAGCAGCCGATCTGGGACAGGGGTGCATCAGCCCCAGCATTTT. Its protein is CASSRSGTGVHQPQHF.

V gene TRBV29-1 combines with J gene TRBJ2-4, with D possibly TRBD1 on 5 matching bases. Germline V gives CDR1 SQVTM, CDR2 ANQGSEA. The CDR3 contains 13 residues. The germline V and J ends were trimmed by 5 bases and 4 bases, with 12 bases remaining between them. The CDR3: CSVSQAGKNIQYF. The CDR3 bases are TGCAGCGTTTCACAGGCTGGGAAAAACATTCAGTACTTC.

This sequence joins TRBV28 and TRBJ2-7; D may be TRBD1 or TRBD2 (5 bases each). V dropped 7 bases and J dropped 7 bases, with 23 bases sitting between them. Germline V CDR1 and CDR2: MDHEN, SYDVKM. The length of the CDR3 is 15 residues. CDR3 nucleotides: TGTGCCAGCAAAGAGCAGGGAGCTGGTCCGATTGAGCAGTACTTC. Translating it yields CASKEQGAGPIEQYF.

In nucleotides, the CDR3 is TGTGCCTGGACCAAGGGTCGGACAGGCCCAAATCAGCCCCAGCATTTT. This encodes CAWTKGRTGPNQPQHF. This chain connects TRBV30 to TRBJ1-5, with 7 bases that match TRBD1. V lost 4 bases and J lost 4; bases outside the gene matches: 13. The CDR3 is made up of 16 amino acids. Germline CDR1 reads GTSNPN; CDR2 reads SVGIG (reference sequence).

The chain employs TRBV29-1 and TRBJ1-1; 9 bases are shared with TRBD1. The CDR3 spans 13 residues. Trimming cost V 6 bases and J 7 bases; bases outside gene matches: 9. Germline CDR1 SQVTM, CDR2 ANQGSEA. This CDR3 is CSVANRGLGEAFF. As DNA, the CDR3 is TGCAGCGTCGCAAACAGGGGGCTCGGTGAAGCTTTCTTT. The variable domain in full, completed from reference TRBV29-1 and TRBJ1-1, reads SAVISQKPSRDICQRGTSLTIQCQVDSQVTMMFWYRQQPGQSLTLIATANQGSEATYESGFVIDKFPISRPNLTFSTLTVSNMSPEDSSIYLCSVANRGLGEAFFGQGTRLTVV.

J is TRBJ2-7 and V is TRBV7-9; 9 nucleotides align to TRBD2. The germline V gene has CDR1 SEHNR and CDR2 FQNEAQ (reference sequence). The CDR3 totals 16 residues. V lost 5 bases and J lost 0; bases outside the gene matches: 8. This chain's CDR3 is CASSPPVAGASYEQYF. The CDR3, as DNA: TGTGCCAGCAGCCCACCTGTAGCGGGGGCCTCCTACGAGCAGTACTTC.

The CDR3 loop is CASSESTKGPGETQYF. The CDR3 nucleotides read TGCGCCAGCAGTGAGTCAACTAAGGGGCCCGGAGAGACCCAGTACTTC. The chain employs TRBV10-2 and TRBJ2-5, with D possibly TRBD1 on 5 matching bases. The germline V and J ends were trimmed by 0 bases and 4 bases, with 15 bases remaining between them. Germline V gene lookup returns CDR1 WSHSY and CDR2 SAAADI. The CDR3 is made up of 16 amino acids.

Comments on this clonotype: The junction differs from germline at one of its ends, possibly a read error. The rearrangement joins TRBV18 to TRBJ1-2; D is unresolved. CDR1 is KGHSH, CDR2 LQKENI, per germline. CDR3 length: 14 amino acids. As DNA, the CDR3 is TGTGCCAGCTCACCACCGGAAAGCTATAAACACCAATACTTC. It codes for CASSPPESYKHQYF.

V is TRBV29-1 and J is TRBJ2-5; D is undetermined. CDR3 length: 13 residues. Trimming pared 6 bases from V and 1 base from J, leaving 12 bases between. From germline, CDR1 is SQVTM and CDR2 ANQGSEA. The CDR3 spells CSVETNLQETQYF. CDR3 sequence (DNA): TGCAGCGTCGAAACTAACCTCCAAGAGACCCAGTACTTC.

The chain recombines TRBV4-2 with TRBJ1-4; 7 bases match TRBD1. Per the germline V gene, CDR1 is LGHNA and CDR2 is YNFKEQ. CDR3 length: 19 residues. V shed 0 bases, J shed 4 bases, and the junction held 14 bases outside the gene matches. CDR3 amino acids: CASSQDLGYTGTVNEKLFF. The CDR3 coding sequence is TGTGCCAGCAGCCAAGACTTAGGCTATACCGGGACAGTTAATGAAAAACTGTTTTTT.

CDR3 sequence reads: CASSPGGHHYNEQFF. In DNA form, the CDR3 reads TGTGCCAGCTCACCAGGGGGGCATCATTACAATGAGCAGTTCTTC. V is TRBV18 and J is TRBJ2-1, with D possibly being TRBD1 or TRBD2 (6 bases each). This CDR3 has 15 residues. V lost 2 bases and J lost 4, with 12 bases in between. CDR1 KGHSH and CDR2 LQKENI come from the germline V gene.